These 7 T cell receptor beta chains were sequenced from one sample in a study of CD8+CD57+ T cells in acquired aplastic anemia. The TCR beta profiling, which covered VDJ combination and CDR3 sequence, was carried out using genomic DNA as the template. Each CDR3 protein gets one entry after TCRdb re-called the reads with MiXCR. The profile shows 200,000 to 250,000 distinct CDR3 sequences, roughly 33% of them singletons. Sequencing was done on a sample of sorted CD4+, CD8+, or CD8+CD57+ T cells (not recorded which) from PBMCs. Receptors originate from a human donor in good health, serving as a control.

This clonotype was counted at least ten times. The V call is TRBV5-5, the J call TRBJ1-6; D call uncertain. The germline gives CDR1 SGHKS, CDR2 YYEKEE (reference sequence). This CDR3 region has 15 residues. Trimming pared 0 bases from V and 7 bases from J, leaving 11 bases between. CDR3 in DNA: TGTGCCAGCAGCTTGGATTCCCCGGGGAATTCACCCCTCCACTTT. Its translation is CASSLDSPGNSPLHF.

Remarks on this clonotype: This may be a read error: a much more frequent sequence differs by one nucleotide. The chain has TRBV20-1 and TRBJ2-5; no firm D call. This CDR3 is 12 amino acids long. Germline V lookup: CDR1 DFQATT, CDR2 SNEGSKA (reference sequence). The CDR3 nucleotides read TGCGGTGCTAGAGGTGGGCAAGAGACCCAGTACTTC. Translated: CGARGGQETQYF.

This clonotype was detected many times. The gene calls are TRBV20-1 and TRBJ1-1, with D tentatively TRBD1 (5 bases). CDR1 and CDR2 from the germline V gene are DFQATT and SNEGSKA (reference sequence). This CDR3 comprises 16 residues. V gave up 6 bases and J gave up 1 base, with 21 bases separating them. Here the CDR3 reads CSAQPGHYWGNTEAFF. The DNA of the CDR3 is TGCAGTGCCCAACCGGGGCACTACTGGGGGAACACTGAAGCTTTCTTT.

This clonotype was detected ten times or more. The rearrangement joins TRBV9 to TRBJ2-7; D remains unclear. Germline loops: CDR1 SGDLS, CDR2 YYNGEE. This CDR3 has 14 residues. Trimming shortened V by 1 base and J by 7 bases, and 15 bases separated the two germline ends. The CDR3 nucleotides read TGTGCCAGCAGCGTATCCTCCCTGGCTGGGGAGCAGTACTTC. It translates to CASSVSSLAGEQYF.

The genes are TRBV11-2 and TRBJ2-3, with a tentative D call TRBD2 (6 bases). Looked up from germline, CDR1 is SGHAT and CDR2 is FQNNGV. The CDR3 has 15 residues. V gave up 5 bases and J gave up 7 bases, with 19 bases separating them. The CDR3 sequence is CASSPSPGRTNTQYF. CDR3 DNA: TGTGCCAGCAGCCCCAGCCCGGGACGGACTAATACGCAGTATTTT.

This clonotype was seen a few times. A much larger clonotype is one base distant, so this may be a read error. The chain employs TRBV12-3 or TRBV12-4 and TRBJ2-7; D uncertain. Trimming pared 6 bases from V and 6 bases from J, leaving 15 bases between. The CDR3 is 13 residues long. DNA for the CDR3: TGTGCCAGCAGCCGACGAGTACGCTGCGAGCAGTACTTC. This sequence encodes CASSRRVRCEQYF.

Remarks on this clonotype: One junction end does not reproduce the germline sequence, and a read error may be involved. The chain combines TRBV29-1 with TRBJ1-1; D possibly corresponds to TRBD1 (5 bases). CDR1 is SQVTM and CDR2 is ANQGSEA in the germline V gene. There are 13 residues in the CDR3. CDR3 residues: CNVEVGGATEAFF. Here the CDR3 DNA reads TGCAACGTTGAAGTAGGAGGGGCCACTGAAGCTTTCTTT.